This T cell receptor beta chain was obtained from a study of blood T cell repertoires in COVID-19. Whole-study context: COVID-19 samples from acute and convalescent phases originated in the United States, Italy and Spain. The cDNA or gDNA used as material had been derived from T cells, B-cell-depleted T cells, or PBMCs.

CDR3 size: 14 residues. In germline, CDR1 is SGHRS, CDR2 YFSETQ. Trimming took 4 bases from V and 6 from J; bases not matched to a gene: 9. In the original workflow: The assay estimated nucleated cells by amplifying reference gene primers. The table came from immunoSEQ multiplex PCR; TCRdb's copy has only in-frame clones and leaves some out. D and trimming come from the DNA, and the V and J calls and clone size come from that table. The sample comprises about 120,000 clones, about four fifths of which are singletons, and over 10% rests with the top ten. The chain has TRBV5-1 and TRBJ1-1; 7 bases agree with TRBD1. This TCR came from a human donor in a cohort sampled during active COVID-19. The sequenced sample was peripheral blood. The CDR3, as DNA: TGCGCCAGCAGCCTCGGACAGGAGGGTTCTGAAGCTTTCTTT. Amino acid sequence: CASSLGQEGSEAFF. Looking up the rest from reference TRBV5-1 and TRBJ1-1 gives the full variable domain: KAGVTQTPRYLIKTRGQQVTLSCSPISGHRSVSWYQQTPGQGLQFLFEYFSETQRNKGNFPGRFSGRQFSNSRSEMNVSTLELGDSALYLCASSLGQEGSEAFFGQGTRLTVV.